Shown below are 9 T cell receptor beta chains from a single sample sequenced in a study of blood T cells in healthy people across ages (dated by TCRdb to between 2014 and 2017). Libraries were built with 5' RACE. TCRdb names Illumina HiSeq 2500 as the instrument used. A second 7 to 11 cycle PCR used a sample-barcoded 5' primer and a J-beta primer mix. TCRdb reran the public reads through fastp at Q25 and MiXCR, keeping productive beta chains. Rows are combined by CDR3 protein, so each entry shows the most common genes and DNA. The sample has 1.5 million to 2 million distinct CDR3 sequences on record, about 35% of them singletons. Around 11% of the sample is taken by the ten largest. The sequenced material came from blood. Receptor source: a woman aged 30 to 39 in good health.

The rearrangement joins TRBV4-1 to TRBJ2-7; the D gene is possibly TRBD2 (5 bases). Germline V gene lookup returns CDR1 MGHRA and CDR2 YSYEKL. The CDR3 contains 15 residues. V lost 4 bases and J lost 0, with 13 bases in between. CDR3 protein: CASSLWGDTSYEQYF. The CDR3 bases are TGCGCCAGCAGCCTCTGGGGAGACACCTCCTACGAGCAGTACTTC.

Concerning this clonotype itself: The junction departs from the called germline gene at one end, perhaps through a read error. The V gene is TRBV11-1, the J gene TRBJ2-5; 10 nucleotides match TRBD2. The CDR3 covers 16 residues. The germline V gene encodes CDR1 SGHAT and CDR2 FQDESV (reference sequence). As DNA, the CDR3 is TGTGCCGGCAGCCCTAGCGGGGGTCCTTCACAAGAGACCCAGTACTTC. This translates into CAGSPSGGPSQETQYF.

The V gene is TRBV6-5, the J gene TRBJ2-7, with 7 bases matching TRBD2. The junction had 8 bases not matched to a gene; V was cut back by 0 bases and J by 3 bases. Per the germline V gene, CDR1 is MNHEY and CDR2 is SVGAGI. The CDR3 has 16 residues. The CDR3 loop reads CASSYSSGETNYEQYF. As DNA, the CDR3 is TGTGCCAGCAGTTACTCGAGCGGGGAAACCAACTACGAGCAGTACTTC.

This clonotype came up a few times. The chain combines TRBV15 with TRBJ2-3, with D hard to call. V lost 0 bases and J lost 0, with 13 bases in between. CDR3 length: 17 amino acids. Germline V gene data show CDR1 as LNHNV and CDR2 as YYDKDF (reference sequence). CDR3 sequence reads: CATSRDIVGPSTDTQYF. The CDR3 DNA reads TGTGCCACCAGCAGAGATATTGTGGGTCCTAGCACAGATACGCAGTATTTT. The full variable domain, with the rest looked up from reference TRBV15 and TRBJ2-3, is DAMVIQNPRYQVTQFGKPVTLSCSQTLNHNVMYWYQQKSSQAPKLLFHYYDKDFNNEADTPDNFQSRRPNTSFCFLDIRSPGLGDTAMYLCATSRDIVGPSTDTQYFGPGTRLTVL.

This clonotype came up many times. The chain recombines TRBV20-1 with TRBJ2-7; the match to TRBD2 covers 12 bases. CDR1 is DFQATT and CDR2 is SNEGSKA in the germline V gene (reference sequence). The V segment lost 2 bases and the J segment 3 bases; nucleotides outside the gene matches: 5. The CDR3 has 15 amino acids. This chain's CDR3 is CSARSVTSGSYEQYF. CDR3 in DNA: TGCAGTGCTAGATCAGTGACTAGCGGGAGCTACGAGCAGTACTTC.

Regarding this clonotype: This may be a read error: a much more frequent sequence differs by one nucleotide. The V gene is TRBV29-1, the J gene TRBJ2-3; TRBD2 aligns across 10 bases. Germline values: CDR1 SQVTM, CDR2 ANQGSEA. The CDR3 sequence is 17 residues long. Trimming took 7 bases from V and 4 from J; bases not matched to a gene: 17. The CDR3 DNA sequence: TGCAGCGGGATGGTAGCGGGAGGCATAAATCCCGCAGATACGCAGTATTTT. Amino acids: CSGMVAGGINPADTQYF.

The sample holds a few counts of this clonotype. The chain combines TRBV10-3 with TRBJ2-5, with D perhaps assigned TRBD1 or TRBD2 (6 bases each). Trimming stripped 8 bases from V and 1 base from J, with 17 bases between. The germline CDR1 and CDR2 sequences are ENHRY and SYGVKD. This CDR3 region has 15 residues. The CDR3 DNA follows: TGTGCCATCTCACTAGGGGGAGGAACCCAAGAGACCCAGTACTTC. This codes for CAISLGGGTQETQYF.

This clonotype was picked up a small number of times. This chain uses TRBV30 with TRBJ1-1; the match to TRBD1 covers 7 bases. The germline gives CDR1 GTSNPN, CDR2 SVGIG (reference sequence). V was pared by 5 bases and J by 2 bases, with 5 bases of the junction left unmatched. The CDR3 is made up of 13 amino acids. The CDR3 nucleotides are TGTGCCTGGCAGGGGGTCGATAACACTGAAGCTTTCTTT. Encoded protein: CAWQGVDNTEAFF.

The chain combines TRBV2 with TRBJ2-5; D is unclear. The CDR3 has 11 residues. The V end was cut by 4 bases, the J end by 13 bases, with 13 bases between. The germline V gene has CDR1 SNHLY and CDR2 FYNNEI. CDR3 sequence (DNA): TGTGCCAGCAGTGGACCCGTCGCCCCGTACTTC. Amino acid sequence: CASSGPVAPYF.